This T cell receptor (beta chain) stems from a study of blood T cell repertoires in COVID-19. Study in general: Material from acute and convalescent COVID-19 was sourced from the United States, Italy and Spain. In each case, the material was cDNA or gDNA derived from T cells, B-cell-depleted T cells, or PBMCs.

Sequenced by immunoSEQ multiplex PCR; TCRdb stores in-frame clones only, minus some. The sample carries about 87,000 clones, roughly 86% recorded once. There are 14 residues in the CDR3. Germline loops: CDR1 GTSNPN, CDR2 SVGIG (reference sequence). V was trimmed by 3 bases and J by 0 bases, leaving 12 bases between them. The chain links TRBV30 to TRBJ2-7; unclear D gene. The sample taken for sequencing was peripheral blood. This clonotype originated in a man in his forties with acute or convalescent COVID-19. The CDR3 loop is CAWRRRKNSYEQYF. CDR3 in DNA: TGTGCCTGGAGGAGGCGAAAAAACTCCTACGAGCAGTACTTC.